This T cell receptor (beta chain) was captured in a study of post-analysis software for immune sequencing data. In this sample, this clonotype turned up a few times. What it binds is unknown. Included in the TCR beta cDNA libraries were unique molecular identifiers. MiXCR, run by TCRdb on the PCR reads, gives a single entry per CDR3 protein. The sample contains under 200,000 distinct CDR3 sequences, 25% to 35% of which appear only once. Overall study findings and caveats: There were five TRBV segments more frequent in patients than controls, and TRBV5-6, TRBV5-1 and TRBV20-1 were among them.

The CDR3 covers 17 residues. Losses at the gene ends were 3 bases for V and 4 bases for J; bases not matched to a gene: 7. The germline V gene has CDR1 KGHSH and CDR2 LQKENI. The V gene is TRBV18, the J gene TRBJ1-6; TRBD1 agrees at 9 bases. This TCR was sampled from a girl aged 2-17 years with multiple sclerosis. What was sequenced was blood. The CDR3 protein is CASSPFSGQGYNSPLHF. In DNA, the CDR3 is TGTGCCAGCTCACCTTTTTCGGGACAGGGTTATAATTCACCCCTCCACTTT.